This TCR beta chain was retrieved from a study of blood T cell repertoires in COVID-19. V dropped 0 bases and J dropped 4 bases, with 18 bases sitting between them. Germline assignment: CDR1 MNHNS and CDR2 SASEGT. This CDR3 comprises 18 residues. Clones were sequenced by immunoSEQ multiplex PCR, and TCRdb holds only the in-frame ones, with some missing. The table lists some 220,000 clones, roughly 75% of them singletons, with 7% to 8.5% in the top ten. This receptor was obtained from a woman between 65 and 79 years old with acute or convalescent COVID-19. The chain couples TRBV6-1 to TRBJ2-2; D might be TRBD2 (5 bases). The material sequenced was peripheral blood. The DNA for the CDR3 is TGTGCCAGCAGTGAAGCGCTATTCAGAGTGACTACCACCGGGGAGCTGTTTTTT. Translated: CASSEALFRVTTTGELFF.